Shown below are 25 T cell receptor beta chains from a single sample sequenced in a study of shared clonotypes between healthy human individuals. The table came from immunoSEQ multiplex PCR; TCRdb's copy has only in-frame clones and leaves some out. Of roughly 570,000 clones detected, roughly 98% appear once; the ten largest clones hold 0.3%. As defined, naive CD8 cells were CD45RO-negative and positively selected for CCR7, with terminally differentiated effector memory CD45RA+ cells excluded. Sequences were obtained from naive CD8+ T cells sorted from blood. Source of these receptors: a man between 25 and 39 years old in good health.

The chain couples TRBV28 to TRBJ1-5, with TRBD1 as a possible D gene (5 bases). Deletions cut 5 bases from V and 10 bases from J, with 21 bases between. This CDR3 contains 15 residues. CDR1 and CDR2 (germline): MDHEN, SYDVKM. DNA of the CDR3: TGTGCCAGCAGTAAAGGGACCGGGCCACCAGTCCCCCAGCATTTT. The encoded protein is CASSKGTGPPVPQHF. The entire variable domain, with the rest obtained from reference TRBV28 and TRBJ1-5, is as follows: DVKVTQSSRYLVKRTGEKVFLECVQDMDHENMFWYRQDPGLGLRLIYFSYDVKMKEKGDIPEGYSVSREKKERFSLILESASTNQTSMYLCASSKGTGPPVPQHFGDGTRLSIL.

This sequence joins TRBV28 and TRBJ2-3; 9 bases agree with TRBD1. Germline lookup yields CDR1 MDHEN and CDR2 SYDVKM. V shed 6 bases, J shed 6 bases, and the junction held 16 bases outside the gene matches. The CDR3 length is 17 residues. CDR3 sequence: CASSILARTGEGDTQYF. The CDR3 DNA is TGTGCCAGCAGCATATTGGCCCGGACAGGGGAGGGGGATACGCAGTATTTT.

This clone is a singleton in its sample. The CDR3 here is CASSLGTETGYYGYTF. The CDR3 DNA follows: TGTGCCAGCAGCTTAGGGACAGAAACCGGGTACTATGGCTACACCTTC. The chain recombines TRBV13 with TRBJ1-2; weak D call: TRBD1 (5 bases). The CDR3 runs to 16 residues. Trimming took 0 bases from V and 3 from J, leaving 14 bases between them. Germline lookup yields CDR1 PRHDT and CDR2 FYEKMQ (reference sequence).

The V gene is TRBV4-1, the J gene TRBJ2-5; 12 positions match TRBD1. V gave up 1 base and J gave up 4 bases; unmatched junction bases: 4. The CDR3 runs 16 residues. Germline CDR1 and CDR2: MGHRA and YSYEKL. The CDR3 loop reads CASSQVGTGGRETQYF. The CDR3 DNA follows: TGCGCCAGCAGCCAAGTGGGGACAGGGGGCAGAGAGACCCAGTACTTC.

This clone was seen only once. The chain couples TRBV29-1 to TRBJ2-1; D remains unclear. The V end was cut by 7 bases, the J end by 9 bases, with 10 bases between. The CDR3 has 10 amino acids. CDR1 and CDR2 (germline): SQVTM, ANQGSEA. DNA for the CDR3: TGCAGCGCCCAAGGTCGTGAGCAGTTCTTC. This sequence encodes CSAQGREQFF.

The chain employs TRBV11-2 and TRBJ2-7; no clear D gene. Germline V gene data show CDR1 as SGHAT and CDR2 as FQNNGV. V lost 1 base to trimming and J lost 1 base, with 17 bases between them. CDR3 length equals 17 residues. CDR3: CASSLGVGALNSYEQYF. Written as DNA, the CDR3 is TGTGCCAGCAGCTTAGGGGTAGGAGCCCTAAATTCCTACGAGCAGTACTTC.

The V call is TRBV5-8, the J call TRBJ2-1, with 10 bases that match TRBD1. J gave up 7 bases and V 6 bases, and 7 bases lay outside the gene matches. CDR1 and CDR2 (germline): SGHTS, YDEGEE. This CDR3 spans 14 amino acids. The CDR3 sequence: CASNPGTGANEQFF. CDR3 DNA sequence: TGTGCCAGCAATCCCGGGACAGGGGCGAATGAGCAGTTCTTC.

DNA of the CDR3: TGTGCCAGCAGCGCTCCTAGCGGGAGGACCAACGAGCAGTACTTC. It translates to CASSAPSGRTNEQYF. The chain uses TRBV7-9 and TRBJ2-7; TRBD2 matches at 11 bases. Germline V gene sequence: CDR1 SEHNR, CDR2 FQNEAQ (reference sequence). This CDR3 has 15 amino acids. V dropped 5 bases and J dropped 5; count of bases not matched to a gene: 8.

The chain couples TRBV30 to TRBJ2-7, with D unclear. Looked up from germline, CDR1 is GTSNPN and CDR2 is SVGIG (reference sequence). Between the trimmed V and J ends, which lost 1 base and 7 bases, there was a span of 8 bases. The CDR3 contains 11 residues. This chain's CDR3 is CAWSAVGEQYF. Written as DNA, the CDR3 is TGTGCCTGGAGTGCTGTGGGAGAGCAGTACTTC.

The chain employs TRBV29-1 and TRBJ2-2; 9 bases align to TRBD2. Germline CDR1 is SQVTM and CDR2 is ANQGSEA. V gave up 2 bases and J gave up 1 base; unmatched junction bases: 5. The CDR3 loop spans 16 amino acids. CDR3 coding DNA: TGCAGCGTTGAATTTAGCGGGAGTGAGAACACCGGGGAGCTGTTTTTT. It specifies CSVEFSGSENTGELFF.

This clone showed up just once. CDR3: CASRDRDIAYEQYF. For the CDR3, the DNA is TGTGCCAGCAGGGACCGGGACATTGCCTACGAGCAGTACTTC. The V call is TRBV6-1, the J call TRBJ2-7, with D possibly TRBD1 on 6 matching bases. With 6 bases removed from V and 2 bases from J, the gap between germline ends came to 14 bases. CDR1 and CDR2 (germline): MNHNS, SASEGT. The length of the CDR3 is 14 residues.

The CDR3 region has the DNA TGCAGCGTTGGCAGGGCCCACGAGCAGTACTTC. It yields the protein CSVGRAHEQYF. The chain recombines TRBV29-1 with TRBJ2-7, with D perhaps TRBD1 (5 bases). V was shortened by 4 bases and J by 5 bases, with 9 bases between the two germline ends. Germline loops: CDR1 SQVTM, CDR2 ANQGSEA. The CDR3 runs to 11 residues.

The J gene is TRBJ2-7, the V gene TRBV28; D possibly matches TRBD1 or TRBD2 (5 bases each). Germline V gives CDR1 MDHEN, CDR2 SYDVKM. V was pared by 2 bases and J by 2 bases, with 13 bases between. CDR3 length: 15 residues. In DNA form, the CDR3 reads TGTGCCAGCAGTTTACCCGGGACCAAAGCCTACGAGCAGTACTTC. This encodes CASSLPGTKAYEQYF.

This clone was seen a single time. The chain is built from TRBV7-6 and TRBJ2-1, with 11 bases matching TRBD2. Germline assignment: CDR1 SGHVS and CDR2 FNYEAQ. After removal of 2 bases from V and 8 bases from J, the junction contained 2 bases not matched to a gene. The CDR3 extends over 14 amino acids. DNA for the CDR3: TGTGCCAGCAGCTTACTAGCGGGAGGTGATGAGCAGTTCTTC. Encoded protein: CASSLLAGGDEQFF.

The count of this clone is one. This chain links TRBV7-8 with TRBJ2-7, with TRBD1 matching over 7 bases. V shed 0 bases, J shed 3 bases, and the junction held 5 bases outside the gene matches. The CDR3 is made up of 15 amino acids. Germline assignment: CDR1 SGHVS and CDR2 FQNEAQ. In nucleotides, the CDR3 is TGTGCCAGCAGCTTAGCACAGACAGGGATCTACGAGCAGTACTTC. Translation gives CASSLAQTGIYEQYF.

This clone was recorded once. The chain is built from TRBV11-2 and TRBJ2-7; weak D call: TRBD1 (5 bases). Trimming removed 0 bases from V and 3 bases from J, with 18 bases in between. The CDR3 loop spans 17 amino acids. Germline CDR1 SGHAT, CDR2 FQNNGV. DNA for the CDR3: TGTGCCAGCAGCTTAGATCAGTCAAAGGGGTATAACTACGAGCAGTACTTC. It encodes CASSLDQSKGYNYEQYF.

The rearrangement uses TRBV27 and TRBJ2-5, with a weak D call TRBD1 (5 bases). This CDR3 has 16 amino acids. Trimming shortened V by 7 bases and J by 7 bases, and 25 bases separated the two germline ends. Germline CDR1 is MNHEY and CDR2 is SMNVEV (reference sequence). The CDR3 region is CASNPSQTANVGTQYF. The CDR3 nucleotides read TGTGCCAGCAACCCCAGCCAGACAGCCAATGTGGGGACCCAGTACTTC.

The chain employs TRBV11-2 and TRBJ1-1, with no clear D. V was trimmed by 0 bases and J by 5 bases, leaving 16 bases between them. Germline V lookup: CDR1 SGHAT, CDR2 FQNNGV. The CDR3 covers 16 residues. The chain's CDR3 is CASSLEGAGLGTEAFF. DNA of the CDR3: TGTGCCAGCAGCTTAGAAGGTGCAGGACTGGGGACTGAAGCTTTCTTT. The entire variable domain, with the rest obtained from reference TRBV11-2 and TRBJ1-1, is as follows: EAGVAQSPRYKIIEKRQSVAFWCNPISGHATLYWYQQILGQGPKLLIQFQNNGVVDDSQLPKDRFSAERLKGVDSTLKIQPAKLEDSAVYLCASSLEGAGLGTEAFFGQGTRLTVV.

V gene TRBV29-1 combines with J gene TRBJ1-1, with D possibly TRBD1 on 6 matching bases. The CDR3 loop spans 17 amino acids. The ends were cut back, 6 bases at V and 1 base at J, with 24 bases in the middle. Per the germline V gene, CDR1 is SQVTM and CDR2 is ANQGSEA. The CDR3 bases are TGCAGCGTAAGCAGGTGGGGGCGGCCGGGGACGAACACTGAAGCTTTCTTT. It encodes CSVSRWGRPGTNTEAFF.

The chain uses TRBV7-9 and TRBJ2-7, with D perhaps TRBD1 or TRBD2 (5 bases each). V was clipped by 5 bases and J by 7 bases, with 15 bases between them. Germline loops: CDR1 SEHNR, CDR2 FQNEAQ (reference sequence). The CDR3 runs to 13 residues. The chain's CDR3 is CASSDMGEDEQYF. The DNA for the CDR3 is TGTGCCAGCAGCGACATGGGGGAAGATGAGCAGTACTTC.

A note on this clone: An end of the junction differs from the germline gene, which may be a read error. Within the sample, other DNA sequences also encode this same CDR3. This chain uses TRBV9 with TRBJ2-7; D is uncertain. CDR1 and CDR2 (germline): SGDLS, YYNGEE. The CDR3 totals 15 residues. The CDR3 nucleotides read TGTGCCAGCAGTGTAGACCTAGGGCCCTCCTACGAGCAGTACTTC. Translating it yields CASSVDLGPSYEQYF.

The chain has TRBV27 and TRBJ1-1; 10 bases map to TRBD1. This CDR3 has 17 amino acids. V shed 0 bases and J 4 bases; nucleotides not matched to a gene: 8. CDR1 MNHEY and CDR2 SMNVEV come from the germline V gene (reference sequence). The CDR3 coding sequence is TGTGCCAGCAGTTTATCGGGGACAGGGGACCCCCTCACTGAAGCTTTCTTT. It translates to CASSLSGTGDPLTEAFF.

CDR3 residues: CASSQALSRNYEQYF. The CDR3 bases are TGCGCCAGCAGCCAAGCCCTTAGCCGTAACTACGAGCAGTACTTC. The chain has TRBV4-1 and TRBJ2-7; no firm D call. CDR3 length: 15 amino acids. The V gene's germline CDR1 is MGHRA and CDR2 YSYEKL. V was cut by 1 base and J by 3 bases, with 13 bases left in between.

The chain uses TRBV27 and TRBJ2-7, with D possibly being TRBD1 (6 bases). There are 14 residues in the CDR3. Germline CDR1 and CDR2: MNHEY and SMNVEV (reference sequence). Trimming left V 3 bases short and J 3 bases short, with 12 bases between. The CDR3 here is CASSFGDNHYEQYF. In DNA form, the CDR3 reads TGTGCCAGCAGTTTCGGGGACAACCACTACGAGCAGTACTTC.

The chain has TRBV7-8 and TRBJ1-1; D is possibly TRBD1 (6 bases). The CDR3 is 16 amino acids. Germline V gene lookup returns CDR1 SGHVS and CDR2 FQNEAQ. V lost 1 base, J lost 3 bases, and 15 bases lay in between. CDR3 sequence: CASSLVPGAVDTEAFF. The CDR3 nucleotides read TGTGCCAGCAGCTTAGTTCCAGGGGCGGTAGACACTGAAGCTTTCTTT.